This T cell receptor (beta chain) comes out of a study of a mutant IDH1 vaccine in newly diagnosed glioma. Study-wide context: Treated patients comprised around 60% males and about 40% females, mean age roughly 44 years.

Points on this clone: Its target is unknown.

Method: immunoSEQ multiplex PCR; TCRdb's copy keeps in-frame clones and lacks some. The repertoire consists of about 51,000 clones, with 78% occurring once and the leading ten covering about 5.2%. This CDR3 contains 12 residues. V gave up 2 bases and J gave up 4 bases, with 4 bases separating them. From germline, CDR1 is KGHSH and CDR2 LQKENI. Noted time point: week 5, during vaccination. Mutant IDH1 20-mer peptide, at 300 ug, made up each vaccine dose, with topical imiquimod. The J gene is TRBJ2-3, the V gene TRBV18; D unresolved. The source material was PBMCs, sampled from a glioma patient whose treatment included an IDH1 peptide vaccine. The clonotype comes from a man aged 50 or older with glioma. The CDR3 is CASSPKADTQYF. The DNA of the CDR3 is TGTGCCAGCTCACCAAAGGCAGATACGCAGTATTTT.